Below, one T cell receptor beta chain is given with its context. Its antigen is still unknown. Time point reported: baseline pretreatment blood. Treatment reported: 15 Gy SBRT to primary tumor, nephrectomy 4 weeks later. The sample is drawn from a study of radiation and T cells in renal cell carcinoma. Study as a whole: Nephrectomy followed 15 Gy stereotactic body radiation by 4 weeks. Findings and caveats of the study: Top tumor clonotypes rose in blood 2 weeks post-radiation, then contracted.

Generated by immunoSEQ multiplex PCR, the TCRdb table keeps only in-frame clones and is missing some. The sample consists of 55,000 to 65,000 clones, around 78% of them appearing once. V dropped 3 bases and J dropped 8 bases, with 5 bases sitting between them. The length of the CDR3 is 11 residues. Germline assignment: CDR1 LNHDA and CDR2 SQIVND (reference sequence). The TCR was taken from a man between 60 and 75 years old with renal cell carcinoma. V gene TRBV19 combines with J gene TRBJ2-1, with D possibly being TRBD2 (5 bases). The sequenced sample was blood, obtained from a patient whose treatment included radiotherapy and nephrectomy. This CDR3 reads CASSIGDEQFF. Here the CDR3 DNA reads TGTGCCAGTAGTATCGGGGATGAGCAGTTCTTC.